This paragraph covers one T cell receptor beta chain sequence. This table comes from immunoSEQ multiplex PCR, and its TCRdb copy is limited to in-frame clones, with some not included. The data show roughly 90,000 clones, approximately 81% seen once. This sample is drawn from a study of identifying expanded T cells in peripheral blood. Healthy donors had no documented immune events, such as infections, while sampled. Trimming removed 4 bases at V and 4 bases at J, with 17 bases between. Per the germline V gene, CDR1 is SGHRS and CDR2 is YFSETQ. This CDR3 is built from 15 residues. This TCR was sampled from a person between 18 and 75 years old in good health. Sample: blood. This chain joins TRBV5-1 and TRBJ1-2, with D unresolved. The CDR3 sequence: CASSISMGPSYGYTF. The CDR3 DNA is TGCGCCAGCAGCATAAGTATGGGCCCTAGCTATGGCTACACCTTC.